These 2 T cell receptor beta chains originate from one sample sequenced in a study of glioma-infiltrating T cells. Using RNA template, CDR3s of TCR alpha and beta were amplified with iRepertoire arm-PCR. TCRdb reprocessed the multiplex PCR reads via MiXCR and lists one record per CDR3 protein. In the table there are about 380,000 distinct CDR3 sequences, roughly two fifths of which are singletons. The sample was glioma tissue, nonneoplastic brain tissue, or PBMCs (not recorded which). These receptors came from a human donor with low-grade glioma or glioblastoma, undergoing nonglioma brain surgery, or in good health (not recorded which).

The V call is TRBV7-3, the J call TRBJ2-3; 13 bases are shared with TRBD2. Per germline, CDR1 SGHTA and CDR2 FQGTGA. Losses at the gene ends were 3 bases for V and 10 bases for J; bases not matched to a gene: 10. CDR3 size: 16 residues. CDR3 sequence (DNA): TGTGCCAGCAGCTTCGATGCGGGACTAGCGGGAATGGCGCAGTATTTT. This encodes CASSFDAGLAGMAQYF.

The gene calls are TRBV7-9 and TRBJ2-1; 7 bases fit TRBD2. CDR3 length: 16 residues. Trimming removed 2 bases from V and 8 bases from J; junction bases left unmatched: 12. Germline CDR1 reads SEHNR; CDR2 reads FQNEAQ (reference sequence). The DNA for the CDR3 is TGTGCCAGCAGCTTAAATATAGAGCGGGATGAGGATGAGCAGTTCTTC. Amino acid sequence: CASSLNIERDEDEQFF.